A single sample is the source of the 30 T cell receptor beta chains below, sequenced in a study of chemoradiotherapy in HPV16-positive cancers. Assay: immunoSEQ multiplex PCR; the TCRdb copy retains only in-frame clones and omits some. The sample lists roughly 70,000 clones, about nine tenths occurring once. The sample was blood, taken from a patient who underwent chemoradiotherapy. The receptors derive from a human donor with HPV-associated anogenital cancer.

The V call is TRBV27, the J call TRBJ2-7, with a weak D call TRBD2 (6 bases). CDR1 MNHEY and CDR2 SMNVEV come from the germline V gene (reference sequence). Trimming stripped 8 bases from V and 7 bases from J, with 21 bases between. The CDR3 consists of 14 residues. In DNA form, the CDR3 reads TGTGCCAGCGGCTTCGCCCTAGCGAGCGGGGAGCAGTACTTC. Amino acid sequence: CASGFALASGEQYF.

J is TRBJ2-7 and V is TRBV19; D unclear. Between the trimmed V and J ends, which lost 1 base and 0 bases, there was a span of 7 bases. Per the germline V gene, CDR1 is LNHDA and CDR2 is SQIVND (reference sequence). The CDR3 covers 14 residues. CDR3: CASSIVGHSYEQYF. In nucleotides, the CDR3 is TGTGCCAGTAGTATAGTTGGCCACTCCTACGAGCAGTACTTC.

This chain links TRBV29-1 with TRBJ1-2, with D hard to call. The CDR3 totals 12 residues. The V gene's germline CDR1 is SQVTM and CDR2 ANQGSEA. The V end lost 4 bases, the J end lost 3 bases, and 9 bases lay between the germline ends. The DNA for the CDR3 is TGCAGCGTTGGTGACGGACACTATGGCTACACCTTC. Protein: CSVGDGHYGYTF.

This chain joins TRBV29-1 and TRBJ1-1, with D maybe TRBD1 (5 bases). Trimming removed 7 bases at V and 5 bases at J, with 20 bases between. The CDR3 contains 14 residues. The germline V gene has CDR1 SQVTM and CDR2 ANQGSEA. CDR3: CSAGESGDGTEAFF. The CDR3 nucleotides read TGCAGCGCTGGGGAGTCGGGGGATGGGACTGAAGCTTTCTTT.

This clone was seen just once. The chain employs TRBV11-2 and TRBJ2-4; D not resolved. CDR1 and CDR2 (germline): SGHAT, FQNNGV. Between the trimmed V and J ends, which lost 0 bases and 12 bases, there was a span of 15 bases. CDR3 length: 14 amino acids. CDR3 region: CASSLDRGPGHQYF. CDR3 bases: TGTGCCAGCAGCTTAGATCGAGGACCGGGCCATCAGTACTTC. The variable domain in full, with the rest retrieved from reference TRBV11-2 and TRBJ2-4, is EAGVAQSPRYKIIEKRQSVAFWCNPISGHATLYWYQQILGQGPKLLIQFQNNGVVDDSQLPKDRFSAERLKGVDSTLKIQPAKLEDSAVYLCASSLDRGPGHQYFGAGTRLSVL.

The V gene is TRBV19, the J gene TRBJ2-1; D possibly corresponds to TRBD2 (5 bases). Germline lookup yields CDR1 LNHDA and CDR2 SQIVND (reference sequence). V gave up 8 bases and J gave up 0 bases, with 11 bases separating them. The CDR3 is made up of 14 amino acids. CDR3 nucleotides: TGTGCCAGTTCTAGCAGTAGCTCCTACAATGAGCAGTTCTTC. Its protein is CASSSSSSYNEQFF.

The chain links TRBV27 to TRBJ2-5; D gene uncertain. CDR1 MNHEY and CDR2 SMNVEV come from the germline V gene (reference sequence). The CDR3 is 12 residues long. V was cut by 5 bases and J by 0 bases, with 4 bases left in between. CDR3 DNA: TGTGCCAGCAGTCCCAACCAAGAGACCCAGTACTTC. Protein sequence: CASSPNQETQYF.

Here the CDR3 DNA reads TGTGCCATCAGTGCTCAGCGGGGGGCAGAGACCCAGTACTTC. It encodes CAISAQRGAETQYF. This chain links TRBV10-3 with TRBJ2-5; 9 bases map to TRBD2. There are 14 residues in the CDR3. Trimming at V came to 4 bases and at J to 4 bases, leaving 4 bases not matched to a gene. CDR1 and CDR2 from the germline V gene are ENHRY and SYGVKD.

The chain employs TRBV19 and TRBJ2-3, with TRBD1 matching 11 bases. Germline V gene sequence: CDR1 LNHDA, CDR2 SQIVND (reference sequence). The CDR3 sequence is 20 residues long. J was trimmed by 3 bases and V by 3 bases; bases with no gene match: 17. In DNA form, the CDR3 reads TGTGCCAGTAGTATTATCTGGACAGGGGGCCTTCAGATAGCAACAGATACGCAGTATTTT. It codes for CASSIIWTGGLQIATDTQYF.

The V call is TRBV2, the J call TRBJ1-5; 11 nucleotides match TRBD1. V shed 7 bases, J shed 6 bases, and the junction held 5 bases outside the gene matches. The CDR3 extends over 14 amino acids. Germline values: CDR1 SNHLY, CDR2 FYNNEI. CDR3 in DNA: TGTGCCAGCACTACGGGACAGGGGGTTCAGCCCCAGCATTTT. Its protein is CASTTGQGVQPQHF.

The chain combines TRBV10-1 with TRBJ2-3; D might be TRBD1 (6 bases). The CDR3 extends over 15 amino acids. The germline V gene has CDR1 WNHNN and CDR2 SYGVQD (reference sequence). V gave up 3 bases and J gave up 4 bases, with 14 bases separating them. The DNA for the CDR3 is TGCGCCAGCAGTGATTCTACTGGGGGCGCAGATACGCAGTATTTT. This sequence encodes CASSDSTGGADTQYF.

This clone was seen only once. One end of the junction fails to match germline, which may point to a read error. The chain couples TRBV7-7 to TRBJ1-1; TRBD1 is a possible D gene (5 bases). In germline, CDR1 is SSHAT, CDR2 FNYEAQ (reference sequence). The CDR3 has 13 residues. The CDR3, as DNA: TGTGCTAGCAGCCTGGGGGTGTCGACTGAAGCTTTCTTT. As protein: CASSLGVSTEAFF.

V gene TRBV9 combines with J gene TRBJ1-1; D is ambiguous. The CDR3 is made up of 15 amino acids. The V gene lost 3 bases and the J gene lost 0 bases, with 12 bases spanning the gap. In germline, CDR1 is SGDLS, CDR2 YYNGEE. The CDR3 sequence is CASSALAGMNTEAFF. The DNA of the CDR3 is TGTGCCAGCAGCGCCTTGGCAGGTATGAACACTGAAGCTTTCTTT.

This chain uses TRBV27 with TRBJ2-7; 9 nucleotides agree with TRBD1. The CDR3 length is 14 residues. The J segment lost 5 bases and the V segment lost 4 bases, leaving 6 bases of the junction unmatched. Germline CDR1 is MNHEY and CDR2 is SMNVEV (reference sequence). CDR3 nucleotides: TGTGCCAGCAGTTCTACAGGGGGCATCGACGAGCAGTACTTC. The encoded protein is CASSSTGGIDEQYF.

Only one count was recorded for this clone. The chain couples TRBV14 to TRBJ1-5; D not certain. The V gene's germline CDR1 is SGHDN and CDR2 FVKESK. The CDR3 length is 13 residues. Between the trimmed V and J ends, which lost 4 bases and 3 bases, there was a span of 7 bases. CDR3 nucleotide sequence: TGTGCCAGCAGCCTCCGAAACAATCAGCCCCAGCATTTT. Encoded protein: CASSLRNNQPQHF.

The rearrangement links TRBV19 to TRBJ1-2; 8 bases are shared with TRBD1. Unmatched junction bases numbered 15, after V lost 5 bases and J lost 7 bases. Germline assignment: CDR1 LNHDA and CDR2 SQIVND (reference sequence). The CDR3 loop spans 16 amino acids. CDR3 protein: CASSPWTGKVYSGYTF. Here the CDR3 DNA reads TGTGCCAGTAGTCCTTGGACAGGGAAAGTGTATAGTGGCTACACCTTC.

This clone was recorded a few times. J is TRBJ1-3 and V is TRBV6-1; no clear D gene. The CDR3 is made up of 13 amino acids. With 7 bases removed from V and 0 bases from J, the gap between germline ends came to 7 bases. The germline V gene encodes CDR1 MNHNS and CDR2 SASEGT. Here the CDR3 reads CASIGLSGNTIYF. For the CDR3, the DNA is TGTGCCAGCATTGGGCTCTCTGGAAACACCATATATTTT.

The gene calls are TRBV7-9 and TRBJ2-1, with 11 bases identical to TRBD2. The V gene end was trimmed by 4 bases and the J gene end by 2 bases; junction bases not matched to a gene: 7. CDR3 length: 17 residues. Germline CDR1 and CDR2: SEHNR and FQNEAQ (reference sequence). As DNA, the CDR3 is TGTGCCAGCAGCTCCCCTAGCGGGGGGCGGACCTACAATGAGCAGTTCTTC. Its protein is CASSSPSGGRTYNEQFF.

This rearrangement joins TRBV5-5 to TRBJ2-4; a weak D match, TRBD1 (6 bases). The CDR3 spans 16 residues. Trimming removed 5 bases from V and 0 bases from J, with 15 bases in between. The germline CDR1 and CDR2 sequences are SGHKS and YYEKEE (reference sequence). CDR3 sequence reads: CASSSSRTVAKNIQYF. CDR3 bases: TGTGCCAGCAGTTCCTCCCGGACAGTAGCCAAAAACATTCAGTACTTC.

The chain recombines TRBV19 with TRBJ2-1, with 7 bases fitting TRBD2. V lost 6 bases and J lost 7; bases outside the gene matches: 3. The CDR3 contains 12 residues. From germline, CDR1 is LNHDA and CDR2 SQIVND (reference sequence). For the CDR3, the DNA is TGTGCCAGTAGGGCCGGGGGGAATGAGCAGTTCTTC. The encoded protein is CASRAGGNEQFF.

The V call is TRBV6-6, the J call TRBJ1-2, with TRBD1 as a possible D gene (5 bases). Germline CDR1 reads MNHNY; CDR2 reads SVGAGI (reference sequence). The CDR3 covers 15 residues. V lost 6 bases and J lost 0, with 14 bases in between. CDR3 residues: CASRSGGGTNYGYTF. CDR3 DNA sequence: TGTGCCAGCAGATCCGGTGGGGGTACTAACTATGGCTACACCTTC.

V usage is TRBV6-1 and J usage is TRBJ2-7; 9 bases fit TRBD2. Germline trimming cut 7 bases from V and 2 bases from J; bases unmatched to any gene: 9. The germline CDR1 and CDR2 sequences are MNHNS and SASEGT. The CDR3 has 15 residues. The CDR3 DNA reads as TGTGCCAGCACCAGAGCGGGAGGAGAAACCTACGAGCAGTACTTC. Translating it yields CASTRAGGETYEQYF.

This chain joins TRBV27 and TRBJ2-6; TRBD1 is a possible D gene (6 bases). Trimming left V 7 bases short and J 0 bases short, with 16 bases between. The CDR3 covers 17 residues. Germline-derived CDR1 and CDR2 are MNHEY and SMNVEV (reference sequence). As DNA, the CDR3 is TGTGCCAGCAAGGACAGTCCGACGGCCTCTGGGGCCAACGTCCTGACTTTC. Amino acids: CASKDSPTASGANVLTF.

The chain has TRBV6-6 and TRBJ2-1, with D possibly being TRBD1 or TRBD2 (5 bases each). Trimming shortened V by 0 bases and J by 5 bases, and 14 bases separated the two germline ends. Looked up from germline, CDR1 is MNHNY and CDR2 is SVGAGI (reference sequence). This CDR3 spans 16 amino acids. CDR3 DNA sequence: TGTGCCAGCAGTTACTCGGTTGAGGGGTCACACAATGAGCAGTTCTTC. This sequence encodes CASSYSVEGSHNEQFF.

The chain uses TRBV6-5 and TRBJ1-2, with 7 bases aligning to TRBD1. J lost 4 bases, V lost 0 bases, and 8 bases had no gene match. The CDR3 spans 16 residues. The germline CDR1 and CDR2 sequences are MNHEY and SVGAGI. The CDR3 DNA follows: TGTGCCAGCAGTTACTCCTACACAGGGGTTAGCTATGGCTACACCTTC. Protein: CASSYSYTGVSYGYTF.

The rearrangement joins TRBV5-1 to TRBJ1-4; possible D gene TRBD1, 5 bases. This CDR3 has 15 residues. Germline V lookup: CDR1 SGHRS, CDR2 YFSETQ. With 0 bases removed from V and 5 bases from J, the gap between germline ends came to 11 bases. The CDR3 loop reads CASSLETASNEKLFF. The CDR3 bases are TGCGCCAGCAGCTTGGAGACAGCCTCAAATGAAAAACTGTTTTTT.

The rearrangement links TRBV5-6 to TRBJ2-1, with a possible D match to TRBD1 (5 bases). Germline-derived CDR1 and CDR2 are SGHDT and YYEEEE. V lost 0 bases and J 3 bases, leaving 7 bases between the germline ends. The CDR3 consists of 14 residues. The CDR3 DNA is TGTGCCAGCAGCTTGGGGGGCGTCTACAATGAGCAGTTCTTC. This sequence encodes CASSLGGVYNEQFF.

The chain recombines TRBV18 with TRBJ1-5; TRBD1 matches at 8 bases. The V gene end was trimmed by 3 bases and the J gene end by 7 bases; junction bases not matched to a gene: 8. The CDR3 extends over 15 amino acids. Per germline, CDR1 KGHSH and CDR2 LQKENI. The CDR3 sequence: CASSPGTGRAQPQHF. DNA of the CDR3: TGTGCCAGCTCACCGGGGACAGGTCGCGCCCAGCCCCAGCATTTT.

The chain employs TRBV7-9 and TRBJ2-1; 7 nucleotides match TRBD2. Per the germline V gene, CDR1 is SEHNR and CDR2 is FQNEAQ (reference sequence). The CDR3 loop spans 15 amino acids. Germline trimming cut 2 bases from V and 10 bases from J; bases unmatched to any gene: 11. The CDR3 here is CASSLREGSAIEQFF. The DNA for the CDR3 is TGTGCCAGCAGCTTAAGGGAGGGGAGCGCTATAGAGCAGTTCTTC.

The V gene is TRBV28, the J gene TRBJ2-7, with TRBD1 identical over 12 bases. Germline CDR1 reads MDHEN; CDR2 reads SYDVKM. CDR3 length: 15 residues. After removal of 6 bases from V and 3 bases from J, the junction contained 6 bases not matched to a gene. As DNA, the CDR3 is TGTGCCAGCAGGTTCGGGACAGGGGGCAACTACGAGCAGTACTTC. Protein: CASRFGTGGNYEQYF.